Below are 25 T cell receptor beta chains sequenced from a single sample in a study of patients and donors after allogeneic stem cell transplantation. MiXCR, applied by TCRdb to the RT-PCR reads, yields one record per CDR3 protein. The sample lists tens of thousands of distinct CDR3 sequences; roughly 52% were seen once. Sequencing was done on a sample of blood, either unsorted or a sorted T cell fraction (not recorded which). These receptors originate from a human donor who was either an allogeneic HSCT recipient or a stem cell or donor lymphocyte infusion donor (not recorded which). It is not recorded whose cells these are; they may come from a transplant donor.

The chain combines TRBV19 with TRBJ1-1; 8 positions agree with TRBD1. This CDR3 has 13 residues. Trimming cost V 7 bases and J 3 bases; bases outside gene matches: 4. Germline values: CDR1 LNHDA, CDR2 SQIVND (reference sequence). The CDR3 DNA sequence: TGTGCCAGTAATCCGACAGGGGACACTGAAGCTTTCTTT. Protein product: CASNPTGDTEAFF.

There are a few counts of this clonotype. The gene calls are TRBV27 and TRBJ1-2, with 7 bases matching TRBD1. Per germline, CDR1 MNHEY and CDR2 SMNVEV (reference sequence). J lost 6 bases, V lost 6 bases, and 7 bases had no gene match. CDR3 length equals 13 residues. CDR3 sequence: CASRPTGYNGYTF. The CDR3 DNA reads as TGTGCCAGCAGGCCGACAGGGTACAATGGCTACACCTTC.

The chain has TRBV29-1 and TRBJ1-2, with no clear D. The germline V gene has CDR1 SQVTM and CDR2 ANQGSEA. The CDR3 runs 15 residues. With 7 bases removed from V and 3 bases from J, the gap between germline ends came to 21 bases. CDR3 amino acids: CSAESPRRIHYGYTF. CDR3 nucleotides: TGCAGCGCCGAATCCCCCCGACGGATCCACTATGGCTACACCTTC.

The chain employs TRBV12-3 or TRBV12-4 and TRBJ1-2; 8 positions agree with TRBD1. J gave up 4 bases and V 6 bases, and 4 bases lay outside the gene matches. The CDR3 runs 13 residues. The CDR3 protein is CASRPTGVYGYTF. The CDR3 nucleotides read TGTGCCAGCAGGCCGACAGGGGTCTATGGCTACACCTTC.

V usage is TRBV7-2 and J usage is TRBJ1-2; D remains unclear. V was cut by 1 base and J by 10 bases, with 16 bases left in between. The V gene's germline CDR1 is SGHTA and CDR2 FQGNSA. This CDR3 spans 14 amino acids. The CDR3 loop reads CASSLEGSIHDYTF. Written as DNA, the CDR3 is TGTGCCAGCAGCTTAGAGGGCTCTATCCATGACTACACCTTC.

The rearrangement joins TRBV20-1 to TRBJ2-7; 8 nucleotides line up with TRBD2. V gave up 4 bases and J gave up 0 bases; unmatched junction bases: 8. CDR1 is DFQATT and CDR2 is SNEGSKA in the germline V gene (reference sequence). The length of the CDR3 is 15 residues. In nucleotides, the CDR3 is TGCAGTGCTATGGGTAGCGGGGACCTCTCCTACGAGCAGTACTTC. Protein sequence: CSAMGSGDLSYEQYF.

The gene calls are TRBV11-2 and TRBJ1-1; D might be TRBD1 (5 bases). V gave up 7 bases and J gave up 4 bases, with 19 bases separating them. Germline-derived CDR1 and CDR2 are SGHAT and FQNNGV. The CDR3 runs 15 residues. The CDR3 DNA reads as TGTGCCAGCAAGCAGGGTCAGGTTGGGGTCACTGAAGCTTTCTTT. This sequence encodes CASKQGQVGVTEAFF.

The chain combines TRBV3-1 with TRBJ2-7; TRBD2 matches 11 bases. The CDR3 contains 15 residues. Germline-derived CDR1 and CDR2 are LGHDT and YNNKEL (reference sequence). V shed 3 bases and J 0 bases; nucleotides not matched to a gene: 1. The CDR3 DNA reads TGTGCCAGCAGCCAGACTAGCGGGATCTCCTACGAGCAGTACTTC. Protein product: CASSQTSGISYEQYF.

This chain's CDR3 is CASSKRGTQETQYF. The CDR3 nucleotides are TGTGCCAGCAGCAAAAGGGGAACCCAAGAGACCCAGTACTTC. The chain has TRBV14 and TRBJ2-5, with a weak D call TRBD1 (5 bases). V was trimmed by 5 bases and J by 1 base, leaving 11 bases between them. Germline V gene data show CDR1 as SGHDN and CDR2 as FVKESK. This CDR3 contains 14 residues.

The genes are TRBV20-1 and TRBJ1-6, with D hard to call. CDR3 length: 14 residues. V was clipped by 6 bases and J by 9 bases, with 18 bases between them. The germline V gene has CDR1 DFQATT and CDR2 SNEGSKA (reference sequence). The CDR3 sequence: CSASMTGLGSPLHF. In DNA, the CDR3 is TGCAGTGCCTCGATGACTGGCCTCGGTTCACCCCTCCACTTT.

J is TRBJ2-7 and V is TRBV10-3; TRBD2 is a possible D gene (5 bases). CDR3 length equals 12 residues. In germline, CDR1 is ENHRY, CDR2 SYGVKD. V was cut by 8 bases and J by 1 base, with 9 bases left in between. CDR3 sequence: CAISGGSYEQYF. The CDR3 DNA sequence: TGTGCCATCTCCGGAGGTTCCTACGAGCAGTACTTC.

V and J are TRBV7-3 and TRBJ2-2; TRBD2 is a possible D gene (6 bases). Per the germline V gene, CDR1 is SGHTA and CDR2 is FQGTGA. The CDR3 length is 17 residues. V was clipped by 3 bases and J by 1 base, with 15 bases between them. The CDR3 sequence: CASSFGALAVNTGELFF. CDR3 nucleotide sequence: TGTGCCAGCAGCTTTGGTGCCTTAGCGGTGAACACCGGGGAGCTGTTTTTT.

The chain is built from TRBV20-1 and TRBJ1-2; 7 bases agree with TRBD1. CDR1 and CDR2 (germline): DFQATT, SNEGSKA (reference sequence). V gave up 4 bases and J gave up 4 bases; unmatched junction bases: 9. There are 14 residues in the CDR3. CDR3 bases: TGCAGTGCTACCCCTGGACAGGCCCTCTATGGCTACACCTTC. Residues: CSATPGQALYGYTF.

The chain has TRBV11-2 and TRBJ1-2; the D gene is possibly TRBD1 (6 bases). Trimming took off 1 base at V and 5 bases at J, with 11 bases between the two ends. The CDR3 sequence is 14 residues long. Germline V lookup: CDR1 SGHAT, CDR2 FQNNGV. CDR3 protein: CASSLVPDSYGYTF. The CDR3, as DNA: TGTGCCAGCAGCTTAGTCCCGGACAGTTATGGCTACACCTTC.

This clonotype was detected only a few times. The V call is TRBV20-1, the J call TRBJ1-1, with D uncertain. Germline CDR1 reads DFQATT; CDR2 reads SNEGSKA (reference sequence). The CDR3 has 12 residues. V lost 3 bases, J lost 8 bases, and 13 bases lay in between. CDR3: CSASVLETEAFF. The CDR3 DNA sequence: TGCAGTGCTAGTGTCCTGGAGACGGAAGCTTTCTTT.

This chain connects TRBV4-3 to TRBJ2-7; D might be TRBD2 (5 bases). Germline V gene lookup returns CDR1 LGHNA and CDR2 YSLEER. Trimming took 0 bases from V and 1 from J, leaving 7 bases between them. The CDR3 is 14 residues long. The CDR3: CASSQDPGSYEQYF. The CDR3 DNA is TGCGCCAGCAGCCAAGACCCGGGATCCTACGAGCAGTACTTC.

This clonotype was detected only once. V gene TRBV4-1 combines with J gene TRBJ2-2, with D unclear. Per the germline V gene, CDR1 is MGHRA and CDR2 is YSYEKL. CDR3 length: 16 amino acids. V shed 0 bases and J shed 1 base, with 9 bases lying between them. For the CDR3, the DNA is TGCGCCAGCAGCCAAGATTCAGGTTTGAACACCGGGGAGCTGTTTTTT. Its translation: CASSQDSGLNTGELFF.

CDR3 in amino acids: CASSPSYRGTYGYTF. The CDR3 DNA is TGTGCCAGCAGCCCATCATACAGGGGAACCTATGGCTACACCTTC. The chain joins TRBV3-1 to TRBJ1-2; 7 bases match TRBD1. Germline loops: CDR1 LGHDT, CDR2 YNNKEL (reference sequence). With 4 bases clipped from V and 4 bases from J, the junction kept 9 bases outside the gene matches. This CDR3 comprises 15 residues. Combining the CDR3 with reference TRBV3-1 and TRBJ1-2 gives the whole variable domain DTAVSQTPKYLVTQMGNDKSIKCEQNLGHDTMYWYKQDSKKFLKIMFSYNNKELIINETVPNRFSPKSPDKAHLNLHINSLELGDSAVYFCASSPSYRGTYGYTFGSGTRLTVV.

This chain joins TRBV19 and TRBJ1-2; D may be TRBD1 (5 bases). Trimming pared 3 bases from V and 5 bases from J, leaving 16 bases between. This CDR3 spans 15 amino acids. CDR1 is LNHDA and CDR2 is SQIVND in the germline V gene (reference sequence). CDR3 coding DNA: TGTGCCAGTAGTATGGAAAGGGACGGCGCGTATGGCTACACCTTC. Amino acids: CASSMERDGAYGYTF. The whole variable domain, remainder taken from reference TRBV19 and TRBJ1-2, is DGGITQSPKYLFRKEGQNVTLSCEQNLNHDAMYWYRQDPGQGLRLIYYSQIVNDFQKGDIAEGYSVSREKKESFPLTVTSAQKNPTAFYLCASSMERDGAYGYTFGSGTRLTVV.

The rearrangement joins TRBV27 to TRBJ2-7; D call uncertain. The germline CDR1 and CDR2 sequences are MNHEY and SMNVEV (reference sequence). The CDR3 loop spans 11 amino acids. V dropped 5 bases and J dropped 5 bases, with 7 bases sitting between them. The CDR3 loop reads CASSPGNEQYF. The CDR3 nucleotides are TGTGCCAGCAGTCCTGGTAACGAGCAGTACTTC.

This chain connects TRBV28 to TRBJ1-2; D unresolved. The CDR3 covers 15 residues. The germline gives CDR1 MDHEN, CDR2 SYDVKM. V lost 5 bases to trimming and J lost 6 bases, with 19 bases between them. The CDR3 DNA sequence: TGTGCCAGCAGTCCGTACCCGGGGAACCTAAATGGCTACACCTTC. It specifies CASSPYPGNLNGYTF.

The V call is TRBV7-2, the J call TRBJ1-2; TRBD1 is a possible D gene (5 bases). V lost 1 base and J lost 4, with 10 bases in between. Germline V CDR1 and CDR2: SGHTA, FQGNSA. CDR3 length: 14 amino acids. The DNA for the CDR3 is TGTGCCAGCAGCTTAGGGGGCATCCTCTATGGCTACACCTTC. Its protein product is CASSLGGILYGYTF.

This clonotype was seen a few times. This chain connects TRBV2 to TRBJ1-6, with a tentative D call TRBD1 (6 bases). Germline-derived CDR1 and CDR2 are SNHLY and FYNNEI. CDR3 length equals 14 residues. V lost 5 bases and J 2 bases, leaving 7 bases between the germline ends. CDR3 region: CASSTGPYNSPLHF. DNA for the CDR3: TGTGCCAGCAGTACAGGGCCCTATAATTCACCCCTCCACTTT.

This clonotype was seen once. The V call is TRBV7-2, the J call TRBJ2-1; 8 bases are a match to TRBD2. V was pared by 2 bases and J by 2 bases, with 5 bases of the junction left unmatched. CDR3 length: 16 residues. Germline CDR1 reads SGHTA; CDR2 reads FQGNSA. The CDR3 DNA follows: TGTGCCAGCAGCTTAAAAGCGGGAGACCCCTACAATGAGCAGTTCTTC. Protein product: CASSLKAGDPYNEQFF.

The V gene is TRBV28, the J gene TRBJ2-5, with TRBD2 identical over 8 bases. CDR1 MDHEN and CDR2 SYDVKM come from the germline V gene. V shed 5 bases and J 1 base; nucleotides not matched to a gene: 6. The CDR3 consists of 15 residues. The CDR3 protein is CASSTGGIIQETQYF. The DNA of the CDR3 is TGTGCCAGCAGTACGGGGGGGATCATCCAAGAGACCCAGTACTTC.